The sequence of this T cell receptor beta chain was determined in a study of blood T cell repertoires in COVID-19. Whole-study context: Nucleic acid was either cDNA or gDNA, and it came from T cells, B-cell-depleted T cells, or PBMCs.

The table lists this clone with a few counts. Between the trimmed V and J ends, which lost 1 base and 8 bases, there was a span of 20 bases. The CDR3 extends over 16 amino acids. Germline CDR1 and CDR2: SGHVS and FNYEAQ. In the study's own analysis: Using reference gene primer amplification, nucleated cell counts were estimated. Libraries were prepared by immunoSEQ multiplex PCR; TCRdb keeps only in-frame clonotypes and omits some of them. V and J calls and clone size come straight from that table; D and trimming were deduced from the DNA. Altogether tens of thousands of clones are present, approximately 90% being singletons, with the ten largest covering 1.5% to 2%.

The sequence came from a man aged 55 to 69 with acute or convalescent COVID-19. Sequenced sample: peripheral blood. The rearrangement uses TRBV7-6 and TRBJ1-2; D gene unclear. The CDR3 nucleotides are TGTGCCAGCAGCTTAGAAGTACCCCGGGATGGTAGCGGCTACACCTTC. It codes for CASSLEVPRDGSGYTF.